Below are 25 T cell receptor beta chains sequenced from a single sample in a study of T-cell reconstitution after alpha-beta-depleted transplantation in children. TCRbeta library preparation incorporated unique molecular identifiers. One entry per CDR3 protein results from TCRdb running MiXCR on the PCR reads. The table shows 250,000 to 350,000 distinct CDR3 sequences, with roughly 21% occurring only once. The sample here was PBMCs, mostly from graft donor cells, taken 180 days after TCRalphabeta/CD19-depleted stem cell transplant. These receptors were collected from a male patient aged 10 to 17 who had a stem cell transplant for acute lymphoblastic leukemia, so the T cells may come from the graft donor.

This clonotype was counted only a few times. The chain has TRBV7-3 and TRBJ2-5; 11 nucleotides align to TRBD1. CDR1 is SGHTA, CDR2 FQGTGA, per germline. V dropped 2 bases and J dropped 1; count of bases not matched to a gene: 0. This CDR3 has 15 residues. The CDR3 is CASSLGTGGQETQYF. CDR3 DNA sequence: TGTGCCAGCAGCTTAGGGACAGGGGGCCAAGAGACCCAGTACTTC.

The J gene is TRBJ2-3, the V gene TRBV10-3; 12 nucleotides align to TRBD1. The CDR3 length is 16 residues. V gave up 2 bases and J gave up 6 bases; unmatched junction bases: 6. Germline values: CDR1 ENHRY, CDR2 SYGVKD. CDR3 nucleotide sequence: TGTGCCATCAGTGAGGCCGGGACAGGGGGCCCCGATACGCAGTATTTT. Translating gives CAISEAGTGGPDTQYF.

The chain carries TRBV3-1 and TRBJ1-2; possible D gene TRBD1, 6 bases. The CDR3 is made up of 16 amino acids. Germline V gene data show CDR1 as LGHDT and CDR2 as YNNKEL (reference sequence). With 1 base removed from V and 0 bases from J, the gap between germline ends came to 12 bases. The CDR3 nucleotides read TGTGCCAGCAGCCAAGGAAGACAGGTAGCTAACTATGGCTACACCTTC. Residues: CASSQGRQVANYGYTF.

This clonotype was seen a handful of times. The chain is built from TRBV10-3 and TRBJ2-1; TRBD1 agrees at 10 bases. Germline CDR1 and CDR2: ENHRY and SYGVKD. This CDR3 comprises 16 residues. Germline trimming cut 5 bases from V and 0 bases from J; bases unmatched to any gene: 4. The CDR3 coding sequence is TGTGCCATCAGTATACGGACAGGGGGCTCCTACAATGAGCAGTTCTTC. It codes for CAISIRTGGSYNEQFF.

The chain joins TRBV7-6 to TRBJ2-3; D gene ambiguous. V was cut by 5 bases and J by 0 bases, with 30 bases left in between. The CDR3 runs 21 residues. Germline CDR1 is SGHVS and CDR2 is FNYEAQ. Here the CDR3 reads CASSPPGEAFAILFSTDTQYF. In nucleotides, the CDR3 is TGTGCCAGCAGCCCCCCGGGCGAGGCCTTCGCTATTCTTTTTAGCACAGATACGCAGTATTTT.

V usage is TRBV18 and J usage is TRBJ2-2; 9 bases map to TRBD1. The germline V gene has CDR1 KGHSH and CDR2 LQKENI. The CDR3 loop spans 17 amino acids. J was trimmed by 1 base and V by 4 bases; bases with no gene match: 7. The CDR3 loop reads CASSLQPGQGNTGELFF. CDR3 DNA: TGTGCCAGCTCACTCCAACCGGGACAGGGGAACACCGGGGAGCTGTTTTTT.

This clonotype appeared a few times. V and J are TRBV10-2 and TRBJ1-1; D perhaps matches TRBD1 (5 bases). Trimming removed 3 bases at V and 6 bases at J, with 17 bases between. There are 15 residues in the CDR3. CDR1 is WSHSY and CDR2 is SAAADI in the germline V gene. The CDR3 DNA reads TGCGCCAGCAGTGATATTTGGGGGTTGCCCCCTGAAGCTTTCTTT. As protein: CASSDIWGLPPEAFF.

This clonotype was recorded a few times. This chain connects TRBV12-3 or TRBV12-4 to TRBJ1-2; D might be TRBD1 (6 bases). V lost 3 bases and J lost 7, with 12 bases in between. This CDR3 has 13 residues. The CDR3 DNA reads TGTGCCAGCAGTTTGCGGGACATACGTGGCTACACCTTC. Translated: CASSLRDIRGYTF.

The chain couples TRBV25-1 to TRBJ2-7; D is possibly TRBD1 (5 bases). Looked up from germline, CDR1 is MGHDK and CDR2 is SYGVNS. V was trimmed by 6 bases and J by 12 bases, leaving 18 bases between them. This CDR3 spans 12 amino acids. Here the CDR3 DNA reads TGTGCCAGCAGAAGGGGTTCTAATACGGCGTACTTC. Residues: CASRRGSNTAYF.

Only a few counts were recorded for this clonotype. The rearrangement uses TRBV27 and TRBJ2-7; a weak D match, TRBD1 (5 bases). Germline CDR1 MNHEY, CDR2 SMNVEV (reference sequence). The CDR3 loop spans 14 amino acids. V lost 3 bases, J lost 2 bases, and 11 bases lay in between. The CDR3 is CASSLATGPYEQYF. DNA of the CDR3: TGTGCCAGCAGTTTGGCAACAGGTCCCTACGAGCAGTACTTC.

The chain's CDR3 is CSASPAASMADTQYF. In DNA, the CDR3 is TGCAGTGCTAGTCCGGCGGCTAGCATGGCAGATACGCAGTATTTT. V is TRBV20-1 and J is TRBJ2-3; D possibly corresponds to TRBD2 (5 bases). The CDR3 runs to 15 residues. Trimming pared 3 bases from V and 4 bases from J, leaving 17 bases between. CDR1 DFQATT and CDR2 SNEGSKA come from the germline V gene (reference sequence).

This clonotype was picked up a small number of times. The rearrangement joins TRBV20-1 to TRBJ2-7; possible D gene TRBD1, 5 bases. CDR3 size: 13 residues. The germline V gene encodes CDR1 DFQATT and CDR2 SNEGSKA (reference sequence). Trimming took 2 bases from V and 1 from J, leaving 9 bases between them. The DNA for the CDR3 is TGCAGTGCTAGAAACAGGTTATCCTACGAGCAGTACTTC. This encodes CSARNRLSYEQYF.

This clonotype was seen at least ten times. J is TRBJ2-7 and V is TRBV5-5, with D perhaps TRBD1 or TRBD2 (5 bases each). V gave up 2 bases and J gave up 5 bases, with 8 bases separating them. The germline gives CDR1 SGHKS, CDR2 YYEKEE (reference sequence). The CDR3 has 12 amino acids. The CDR3 spells CASSFGAHEQYF. In DNA, the CDR3 is TGTGCCAGCAGCTTCGGGGCCCACGAGCAGTACTTC. The complete variable domain, with remaining parts taken from reference TRBV5-5 and TRBJ2-7, reads DAGVTQSPTHLIKTRGQQVTLRCSPISGHKSVSWYQQVLGQGPQFIFQYYEKEERGRGNFPDRFSARQFPNYSSELNVNALLLGDSALYLCASSFGAHEQYFGPGTRLTVT.

J is TRBJ1-1 and V is TRBV20-1; the D gene is possibly TRBD1 (5 bases). V gave up 6 bases and J gave up 0 bases, with 11 bases separating them. The length of the CDR3 is 13 residues. Germline V gives CDR1 DFQATT, CDR2 SNEGSKA (reference sequence). The chain's CDR3 is CSATRDVNTEAFF. DNA of the CDR3: TGCAGTGCGACGAGGGACGTGAACACTGAAGCTTTCTTT.

The genes are TRBV5-1 and TRBJ1-4, with D hard to call. CDR1 SGHRS and CDR2 YFSETQ come from the germline V gene. V lost 4 bases and J lost 8, with 21 bases in between. The CDR3 is 16 residues long. The CDR3 DNA sequence: TGCGCCAGCAGCCACGGCTTGGAAGTTAAAGGCGAAAAACTGTTTTTT. This gives the protein CASSHGLEVKGEKLFF.

This rearrangement joins TRBV4-1 to TRBJ2-5; perhaps TRBD2 as D (5 bases). CDR1 MGHRA and CDR2 YSYEKL come from the germline V gene. V was pared by 2 bases and J by 0 bases, with 13 bases between. The CDR3 sequence is 16 residues long. The DNA of the CDR3 is TGCGCCAGCAGCCAAAGAGTAGCGAGCCACCAAGAGACCCAGTACTTC. This encodes CASSQRVASHQETQYF.

This clonotype came up a few times. J is TRBJ2-2 and V is TRBV27; D might be TRBD1 (6 bases). V was cut by 5 bases and J by 6 bases, with 13 bases left in between. CDR3 length: 14 amino acids. Germline V gives CDR1 MNHEY, CDR2 SMNVEV (reference sequence). This chain's CDR3 is CASSVYRVSGELFF. The CDR3 coding sequence is TGTGCCAGCAGTGTATACAGGGTTTCCGGGGAGCTGTTTTTT.

Only a few counts were recorded for this clonotype. The V and J genes are TRBV12-3 or TRBV12-4 and TRBJ2-3; 7 bases fit TRBD2. The CDR3 is made up of 20 amino acids. The junction had 22 bases not matched to a gene; V was cut back by 3 bases and J by 4 bases. In DNA form, the CDR3 reads TGTGCCAGCAGTTTTTTCGCTCGGGGGGAGGCCCCTTTACCGGCAGATACGCAGTATTTT. Encoded protein: CASSFFARGEAPLPADTQYF.

V is TRBV5-1 and J is TRBJ1-1; possibly TRBD1 for D (5 bases). Germline assignment: CDR1 SGHRS and CDR2 YFSETQ. Trimming removed 4 bases at V and 5 bases at J, with 12 bases between. The CDR3 is 13 residues long. The CDR3 region has the DNA TGCGCCAGCAGCCTCACAGGTTGGACTGAAGCTTTCTTT. Its protein product is CASSLTGWTEAFF.

A few counts support this clonotype. The gene calls are TRBV3-1 and TRBJ2-7; 8 nucleotides agree with TRBD1. The V gene's germline CDR1 is LGHDT and CDR2 YNNKEL (reference sequence). After removal of 0 bases from V and 3 bases from J, the junction contained 7 bases not matched to a gene. The CDR3 has 16 amino acids. CDR3 residues: CASSQDSVTGGYEQYF. The CDR3 region has the DNA TGTGCCAGCAGCCAAGATTCCGTAACAGGGGGCTACGAGCAGTACTTC.

The table lists this clonotype with a few counts. The chain joins TRBV10-2 to TRBJ2-2, with 13 bases fitting TRBD2. V shed 8 bases, J shed 4 bases, and the junction held 7 bases outside the gene matches. The CDR3 covers 16 residues. Germline-derived CDR1 and CDR2 are WSHSY and SAAADI. CDR3 sequence: CASAGLAGAPTGELFF. The CDR3 region has the DNA TGCGCCAGCGCCGGACTAGCGGGAGCCCCCACCGGGGAGCTGTTTTTT.

The chain joins TRBV7-9 to TRBJ2-3, with D maybe TRBD1 (5 bases). Germline V gene lookup returns CDR1 SEHNR and CDR2 FQNEAQ (reference sequence). This CDR3 spans 13 amino acids. Trimming cost V 5 bases and J 9 bases, with 15 bases left between them. The CDR3 DNA reads as TGTGCCAGCAGCCCAGGGTCCTCTTCCACGCAGTATTTT. It is translated as CASSPGSSSTQYF.

The chain recombines TRBV20-1 with TRBJ2-1; 10 bases agree with TRBD1. This CDR3 spans 16 amino acids. The V segment lost 0 bases and the J segment 2 bases; nucleotides outside the gene matches: 4. Germline CDR1 DFQATT, CDR2 SNEGSKA (reference sequence). The CDR3 here is CSARDRGTGAYNEQFF. CDR3 nucleotide sequence: TGCAGTGCTAGAGATAGAGGGACAGGGGCCTACAATGAGCAGTTCTTC.

J is TRBJ2-1 and V is TRBV29-1; the D is unclear. CDR1 is SQVTM and CDR2 is ANQGSEA in the germline V gene. This CDR3 has 12 residues. Trimming removed 6 bases from V and 6 bases from J, with 12 bases in between. The CDR3 region is CSVLHAPNEQFF. The DNA of the CDR3 is TGCAGCGTCCTCCATGCCCCCAATGAGCAGTTCTTC.

J is TRBJ1-4 and V is TRBV5-1; 9 nucleotides agree with TRBD1. Germline CDR1 and CDR2: SGHRS and YFSETQ. Trimming removed 0 bases from V and 5 bases from J; junction bases left unmatched: 2. The CDR3 has 15 amino acids. This chain's CDR3 is CASSLVGTGNEKLFF. CDR3 nucleotides: TGCGCCAGCAGCTTGGTCGGGACAGGGAATGAAAAACTGTTTTTT.